This T cell receptor beta chain originates from a study of blood T cell repertoires in COVID-19. In the study overall: The origin of the acute and convalescent COVID-19 samples was the United States, Italy and Spain.

This clone was found a few times. The germline CDR1 and CDR2 sequences are SGHAT and FQNNGV. The CDR3 covers 12 residues. V was shortened by 6 bases and J by 4 bases, with 9 bases between the two germline ends. Methods used by the authors: Quantification of nucleated cells was approximated via reference gene primer amplification. The protocol was immunoSEQ multiplex PCR, while the TCRdb copy is restricted to in-frame clones and leaves out a portion. V, J and clone size are taken as reported in that table, and D and trimming were inferred from the DNA itself. This sample has roughly 100,000 clones, with 75% to 90% found just once.

This receptor was taken from a woman aged 80 or over with active or convalescent COVID-19. V gene TRBV11-2 combines with J gene TRBJ1-1; D ambiguous. Input material: peripheral blood. This chain's CDR3 is CASRLGGTEAFF. The DNA of the CDR3 is TGTGCCAGCAGGCTAGGCGGCACTGAAGCTTTCTTT.